The 14 T cell receptor beta chains reported below all come from one sample, sequenced in a study of control samples from healthy donors and cancer patients (dated by TCRdb to 2020 to 2021). To prepare the library, the immunoSEQ multiplex PCR assay was applied. This immuneACCESS table, as held by TCRdb, lists in-frame sequences with V and J called but not all clones. Of the missing ones, under half trace to an unresolved V gene in checked studies; the others have no known cause. This sample holds some 130,000 clones; approximately 92% were observed only once. The ten largest account for roughly 1.9% of the sample. Source material: blood. Source of these receptors: a woman in her 50s in good health.

The chain has TRBV28 and TRBJ2-7, with 8 bases fitting TRBD2. CDR3 length: 15 amino acids. Germline assignment: CDR1 MDHEN and CDR2 SYDVKM. V lost 3 bases to trimming and J lost 3 bases; unmatched junction nucleotides: 7. CDR3 amino acids: CASSFGGDPNYEQYF. Here the CDR3 DNA reads TGTGCCAGCAGTTTCGGGGGGGATCCTAACTACGAGCAGTACTTC.

This chain links TRBV29-1 with TRBJ1-1; no reliable D call. The CDR3 has 11 amino acids. V was cut by 7 bases and J by 1 base, with 7 bases left in between. Germline V gene lookup returns CDR1 SQVTM and CDR2 ANQGSEA. CDR3 nucleotides: TGCAGCGGCCACCAGAACACTGAAGCTTTCTTT. This encodes CSGHQNTEAFF.

V is TRBV18 and J is TRBJ2-4; the D gene could be TRBD1 or TRBD2 (5 bases each). CDR3 length: 18 amino acids. Germline CDR1 is KGHSH and CDR2 is LQKENI. Between the trimmed V and J ends, which lost 0 bases and 0 bases, there was a span of 15 bases. CDR3 residues: CASSPPWGSGEAKNIQYF. The CDR3 DNA reads TGTGCCAGCTCACCACCTTGGGGGAGCGGAGAAGCCAAAAACATTCAGTACTTC.

The chain couples TRBV5-4 to TRBJ2-3; D gene ambiguous. V gave up 0 bases and J gave up 0 bases, with 11 bases separating them. This CDR3 has 16 amino acids. Germline CDR1 and CDR2: SGHNT and YYREEE (reference sequence). CDR3 sequence reads: CASSLGLTSSTDTQYF. Here the CDR3 DNA reads TGTGCCAGCAGCTTGGGACTCACTTCTAGCACAGATACGCAGTATTTT.

This chain joins TRBV2 and TRBJ1-1, with D perhaps TRBD1 (5 bases). This CDR3 has 13 residues. V lost 10 bases and J 1 base, leaving 13 bases between the germline ends. Germline V gene sequence: CDR1 SNHLY, CDR2 FYNNEI. CDR3 nucleotides: TGTGCCACCAAGGACGGGGGGAACACTGAAGCTTTCTTT. Its translation is CATKDGGNTEAFF.

The chain combines TRBV19 with TRBJ1-4; D perhaps matches TRBD1 (6 bases). Germline values: CDR1 LNHDA, CDR2 SQIVND (reference sequence). V was cut by 4 bases and J by 4 bases, with 10 bases left in between. The CDR3 totals 14 residues. Here the CDR3 reads CASSNTGSNEKLFF. As DNA, the CDR3 is TGTGCCAGTAGTAATACAGGGAGTAATGAAAAACTGTTTTTT.

The V call is TRBV6-6, the J call TRBJ2-7; D possibly corresponds to TRBD1 (6 bases). The V end was cut by 0 bases, the J end by 9 bases, with 12 bases between. CDR1 and CDR2 (germline): MNHNY, SVGAGI (reference sequence). The CDR3 spans 13 residues. CDR3 DNA sequence: TGTGCCAGCAGTTACTCTACAGGGTTGTGGCAGTACTTC. This gives the protein CASSYSTGLWQYF.

The V gene is TRBV3-1 (or the pseudogene TRBV3-2), the J gene TRBJ2-7; TRBD1 matches at 7 bases. CDR1 is LGHDT, CDR2 YNNKEL, per germline (reference sequence). Trimming removed 6 bases from V and 2 bases from J; junction bases left unmatched: 10. The CDR3 loop spans 15 amino acids. CDR3 bases: TGTGCCAGCAGTTACAGGGGCCATCCCGCCTACGAGCAGTACTTC. Protein sequence: CASSYRGHPAYEQYF.

J is TRBJ2-3 and V is TRBV7-9, with a tentative D call TRBD1 (6 bases). The V gene lost 3 bases and the J gene lost 4 bases, with 8 bases spanning the gap. Germline V gene sequence: CDR1 SEHNR, CDR2 FQNEAQ (reference sequence). The CDR3 contains 13 residues. CDR3 nucleotides: TGTGCCAGCAGCTTGGGGGCTGCAGATACGCAGTATTTT. Its protein is CASSLGAADTQYF.

The V and J genes are TRBV18 and TRBJ2-3, with D uncertain. The CDR3 has 13 residues. The germline V gene has CDR1 KGHSH and CDR2 LQKENI. V dropped 2 bases and J dropped 6 bases, with 9 bases sitting between them. CDR3 loop: CASSPGPWDTQYF. For the CDR3, the DNA is TGTGCCAGCTCACCAGGACCCTGGGATACGCAGTATTTT.

The CDR3 sequence: CASSLKTGNTGELFF. CDR3 coding DNA: TGTGCCAGCAGCTTAAAGACAGGGAACACCGGGGAGCTGTTTTTT. The J gene is TRBJ2-2, the V gene TRBV11-2, with a possible D match to TRBD1 (6 bases). The V gene lost 2 bases and the J gene lost 1 base, with 8 bases spanning the gap. Germline V CDR1 and CDR2: SGHAT, FQNNGV. This CDR3 spans 15 amino acids.

The rearrangement links TRBV27 to TRBJ1-1; D might be TRBD1 (6 bases). The CDR3 length is 17 residues. V was cut by 5 bases and J by 5 bases, with 24 bases left in between. Per the germline V gene, CDR1 is MNHEY and CDR2 is SMNVEV (reference sequence). CDR3 amino acids: CASSPGYTGNYATEAFF. In DNA form, the CDR3 reads TGTGCCAGCAGTCCGGGTTACACAGGGAACTACGCGACTGAAGCTTTCTTT.

This chain connects TRBV6-1 to TRBJ1-1; D gene ambiguous. CDR3 length: 14 amino acids. The ends were cut back, 1 base at V and 4 bases at J, with 10 bases in the middle. The germline CDR1 and CDR2 sequences are MNHNS and SASEGT. CDR3 sequence: CASSEVGKATEAFF. Here the CDR3 DNA reads TGTGCCAGCAGTGAAGTGGGTAAGGCCACTGAAGCTTTCTTT.

This chain links TRBV6-2 or TRBV6-3 with TRBJ2-3; D possibly corresponds to TRBD1 (6 bases). The V and J ends lost 5 bases and 1 base respectively, with 10 bases between them. Germline CDR1 and CDR2: MNHEY and SVGEGT. CDR3 length: 14 amino acids. For the CDR3, the DNA is TGTGCCAGCAGTACCCCAGGGGGCACAGATACGCAGTATTTT. It codes for CASSTPGGTDTQYF.